This passage covers 20 T cell receptor beta chains from one sample sequenced in a study of regulatory T cells in long-lasting Graves disease. The time point was: newly diagnosed GD, antithyroid drugs for less than 3 months. Making the TCR library involved RNA that had been extracted from PBMCs. Libraries of TCR beta came from iRepertoire HTBI primers plus Arm-PCR of CDR3 regions. MiXCR, applied by TCRdb to the multiplex PCR reads, yields one record per CDR3 protein. The sample lists about 540,000 distinct CDR3 sequences, roughly 14% seen once, with roughly a tenth in the top ten. The data were also submitted as part of a second study, on T cells in Graves' hyperthyroidism and ophthalmopathy.

The starting material was peripheral blood mononuclear cells (PBMCs), obtained at new diagnosis, from a patient treated with antithyroid drugs. All receptors derive from a man under 40 with Graves disease.

Note on this clonotype: A far larger clone is only one base removed, so a read error is likely. The genes are TRBV6-2 or TRBV6-3 and TRBJ2-4; a possible D gene is TRBD1 (5 bases). This CDR3 has 14 amino acids. From germline, CDR1 is MNHEY and CDR2 SVGEGT. The CDR3 loop is CASSYSWGSYGHTF. The CDR3 nucleotides are TGTGCCAGCAGTTACTCGTGGGGCAGCTATGGCCACACCTTC.

V and J are TRBV11-2 and TRBJ2-7, with D maybe TRBD1 (5 bases). The V and J ends lost 5 bases and 6 bases respectively, with 20 bases between them. This CDR3 contains 15 residues. Germline V gives CDR1 SGHAT, CDR2 FQNNGV. This CDR3 reads CASSEIVVPRVEQYF. Written as DNA, the CDR3 is TGTGCCAGCAGCGAGATCGTGGTCCCCAGGGTCGAGCAGTACTTC.

This clonotype occurred many times. The chain combines TRBV7-2 with TRBJ2-4; D might be TRBD1 (5 bases). CDR1 and CDR2 (germline): SGHTA, FQGNSA. This CDR3 has 13 residues. The V end was cut by 3 bases, the J end by 6 bases, with 9 bases between. In DNA, the CDR3 is TGTGCCAGCAGCTTGCCAGGGATAAACATTCAGTACTTC. The encoded protein is CASSLPGINIQYF.

This clonotype was observed many times. This rearrangement joins TRBV29-1 to TRBJ2-3; 13 bases agree with TRBD2. Trimming took 7 bases from V and 3 from J; bases not matched to a gene: 19. The CDR3 has 19 amino acids. Germline V gene sequence: CDR1 SQVTM, CDR2 ANQGSEA. CDR3 region: CSGGGLAGVGAMRTDTQYF. The CDR3 DNA is TGCAGCGGGGGAGGACTAGCGGGAGTTGGGGCTATGAGGACAGATACGCAGTATTTT.

This clonotype was detected many times. The chain has TRBV6-1 and TRBJ2-6; possible D gene TRBD1, 5 bases. CDR1 and CDR2 from the germline V gene are MNHNS and SASEGT. This CDR3 spans 15 amino acids. V lost 1 base and J lost 2, with 6 bases in between. The CDR3 spells CASSEEQAGANVLTF. CDR3 DNA sequence: TGTGCCAGCAGTGAAGAACAGGCTGGGGCCAACGTCCTGACTTTC.

In its sample, this clonotype was seen many times. The rearrangement uses TRBV20-1 and TRBJ2-7, with D possibly matching TRBD2 (6 bases). The V and J ends lost 3 bases and 1 base respectively, with 13 bases between them. The CDR3 consists of 14 residues. Germline lookup yields CDR1 DFQATT and CDR2 SNEGSKA (reference sequence). This CDR3 reads CSASPVEGSYEQYF. CDR3 in DNA: TGCAGTGCTAGCCCAGTGGAGGGTTCCTACGAGCAGTACTTC.

This chain uses TRBV20-1 with TRBJ2-2, with D possibly matching TRBD2 (5 bases). This CDR3 contains 12 residues. Trimming took off 6 bases at V and 5 bases at J, with 10 bases between the two ends. CDR1 is DFQATT and CDR2 is SNEGSKA in the germline V gene (reference sequence). The CDR3 DNA is TGCAGTGCCCGGGATCTTACCGGGGAGCTGTTTTTT. Translated, it gives CSARDLTGELFF.

The J gene is TRBJ1-5, the V gene TRBV7-2; a possible D gene is TRBD1 (5 bases). The CDR3 totals 15 residues. The germline CDR1 and CDR2 sequences are SGHTA and FQGNSA. The ends were cut back, 4 bases at V and 0 bases at J, with 10 bases in the middle. The CDR3 DNA sequence: TGTGCCAGCAGCTCTTACCAGGGTAGCAATCAGCCCCAGCATTTT. It encodes CASSSYQGSNQPQHF.

This clonotype was detected many times. The rearrangement uses TRBV9 and TRBJ1-2; 7 nucleotides agree with TRBD1. The J segment lost 6 bases and the V segment lost 4 bases, leaving 12 bases of the junction unmatched. Germline CDR1 reads SGDLS; CDR2 reads YYNGEE. CDR3 length: 15 amino acids. In DNA, the CDR3 is TGTGCCAGCAGCCCGAGTCATCAGGGGGTCAATGGCTACACCTTC. It encodes CASSPSHQGVNGYTF.

This clonotype has ten or more counts. Here the CDR3 DNA reads TGTGCCAGCAGTGGACTAGCGGATACACAAGAGACCCAGTACTTC. Translation gives CASSGLADTQETQYF. The chain combines TRBV28 with TRBJ2-5; the match to TRBD2 covers 10 bases. Germline-derived CDR1 and CDR2 are MDHEN and SYDVKM. The CDR3 sequence is 15 residues long. With 5 bases clipped from V and 2 bases from J, the junction kept 5 bases outside the gene matches.

This clonotype was seen ten or more times. The rearrangement joins TRBV24-1 to TRBJ2-3; TRBD1 matches at 9 bases. The junction had 17 bases not matched to a gene; V was cut back by 9 bases and J by 2 bases. Looked up from germline, CDR1 is KGHDR and CDR2 is SFDVKD. This CDR3 has 18 amino acids. The CDR3 DNA reads as TGTGCCACCGATGATATGCAACAGGGGGCAAGTACCACAGATACGCAGTATTTT. Protein product: CATDDMQQGASTTDTQYF.

The rearrangement links TRBV15 to TRBJ1-3; no clear D gene. The germline V gene encodes CDR1 LNHNV and CDR2 YYDKDF (reference sequence). Trimming shortened V by 0 bases and J by 0 bases, and 6 bases separated the two germline ends. This CDR3 has 15 residues. CDR3 in amino acids: CATSRDPLSGNTIYF. The CDR3 bases are TGTGCCACCAGCAGAGATCCCCTCTCTGGAAACACCATATATTTT.

Comments on this clonotype: This sequence may be a read error, since a much larger clone differs from it by one base. The V and J genes are TRBV11-1 and TRBJ2-2, with a weak D call TRBD2 (6 bases). Germline V gene lookup returns CDR1 SGHAT and CDR2 FQDESV (reference sequence). CDR3 length: 14 amino acids. The CDR3 sequence: CASSLEADTGGLFF. CDR3 sequence (DNA): TGTGCCAGCAGCTTAGAGGCGGACACCGGGGGGCTGTTTTTT.

The chain is built from TRBV18 and TRBJ2-1; no firm D call. Deletions cut 0 bases from V and 0 bases from J, with 9 bases between. The CDR3 is 16 amino acids. Germline V lookup: CDR1 KGHSH, CDR2 LQKENI. The CDR3 sequence is CASSPPNALSYNEQFF. The CDR3 region has the DNA TGTGCCAGCTCACCACCGAATGCTCTCTCCTACAATGAGCAGTTCTTC.

There are many counts of this clonotype. The genes are TRBV19 and TRBJ2-7; 7 positions match TRBD2. This CDR3 comprises 16 residues. Germline V gene sequence: CDR1 LNHDA, CDR2 SQIVND (reference sequence). The trim removed 6 bases at V and 8 bases at J, leaving 19 bases unmatched. The CDR3 sequence is CASSNTLAASGSKQYF. CDR3 coding DNA: TGTGCCAGTAGCAATACCCTCGCGGCTAGCGGATCCAAGCAGTACTTC. Full variable domain (outside the CDR3, taken from reference TRBV19 and TRBJ2-7): DGGITQSPKYLFRKEGQNVTLSCEQNLNHDAMYWYRQDPGQGLRLIYYSQIVNDFQKGDIAEGYSVSREKKESFPLTVTSAQKNPTAFYLCASSNTLAASGSKQYFGPGTRLTVT.

This clonotype has only a few counts. The chain recombines TRBV7-3 with TRBJ2-2; D ambiguous. V lost 5 bases and J 0 bases, leaving 7 bases between the germline ends. Germline assignment: CDR1 SGHTA and CDR2 FQGTGA. The CDR3 extends over 14 amino acids. CDR3 nucleotide sequence: TGTGCCAGCAGCCCTGTATCGAACACCGGGGAGCTGTTTTTT. Translation gives CASSPVSNTGELFF.

In this sample, this clonotype turned up a few times. This chain joins TRBV5-6 and TRBJ1-3, with 9 bases lining up with TRBD1. V dropped 3 bases and J dropped 5; count of bases not matched to a gene: 3. The CDR3 consists of 14 residues. Germline V gene sequence: CDR1 SGHDT, CDR2 YYEEEE. The DNA of the CDR3 is TGTGCCAGCAGCTGGGACAGGGTTCGAAACACCATATATTTT. Translation: CASSWDRVRNTIYF.

V gene TRBV6-2 or TRBV6-3 combines with J gene TRBJ2-3, with 14 bases fitting TRBD2. CDR3 length: 18 amino acids. J lost 2 bases, V lost 4 bases, and 8 bases had no gene match. The germline gives CDR1 MNHEY, CDR2 SVGEGT. As DNA, the CDR3 is TGTGCCAGCAGTTCCGGGACTAGCGGGAGTATCAACACAGATACGCAGTATTTT. It codes for CASSSGTSGSINTDTQYF.

This clonotype was recorded at least ten times. The chain is built from TRBV12-3 or TRBV12-4 and TRBJ1-1, with D possibly matching TRBD1 (5 bases). CDR3 length: 16 residues. Deletions cut 3 bases from V and 1 base from J, with 15 bases between. CDR3 sequence: CASSLGGGPSNTEAFF. DNA of the CDR3: TGTGCCAGCAGTTTGGGTGGGGGACCGTCGAACACTGAAGCTTTCTTT.

A few counts support this clonotype. V and J are TRBV29-1 and TRBJ1-2; 7 bases are shared with TRBD1. Trimming removed 3 bases from V and 6 bases from J; junction bases left unmatched: 4. The CDR3 has 12 amino acids. The germline gives CDR1 SQVTM, CDR2 ANQGSEA. The CDR3 here is CSVDTGENGYTF. CDR3 sequence (DNA): TGCAGCGTTGATACAGGGGAAAATGGCTACACCTTC.